Sequencing of this T cell receptor (beta chain) was carried out in a study of T cell responses to AZD1222 COVID-19 vaccine. Looking at the study overall: Pooled in the analysis were second doses at about 4 or about 12 weeks. Study-level results: Epitopes outside B.1.351 and B.1.1.7 mutated regions reportedly drew nearly half of spike TCRs.

About this clone: Its antigen is currently unknown.

The CDR3 sequence is 11 residues long. The ends were cut back, 3 bases at V and 4 bases at J, with 6 bases in the middle. The V gene's germline CDR1 is DFQATT and CDR2 SNEGSKA (reference sequence). TCRdb's table, derived via immunoSEQ multiplex PCR, lists solely in-frame clones and lacks some. Here the sample spans about 110,000 clones, about 88% being singletons. Specimen: peripheral blood, collected on day 0 of AZD1222 vaccination. The V and J genes are TRBV20-1 and TRBJ2-5; D gene ambiguous. The receptor was derived from an adult in good health. CDR3 loop: CSARYPETQYF. In DNA, the CDR3 is TGCAGTGCTAGGTACCCAGAGACCCAGTACTTC.